Included here is one T cell receptor beta chain sequence, with context. This CDR3 has 16 residues. V lost 0 bases and J lost 0, with 9 bases in between. Germline CDR1 SGHRS, CDR2 YFSETQ. The data were taken from a study of control samples from healthy donors and cancer patients. Assay: immunoSEQ multiplex PCR; the TCRdb copy retains only in-frame clones and omits some. Found here are about 160,000 clones, approximately 90% of them singletons; the top ten hold 12%. The specimen was blood. The chain links TRBV5-1 to TRBJ2-2; TRBD1 might be the D (6 bases). This TCR came from a man aged 25-45 years in good health. CDR3 region: CASSLAGHSNTGELFF. The CDR3 nucleotides are TGCGCCAGCAGCTTGGCGGGACATTCGAACACCGGGGAGCTGTTTTTT.